This TCR beta chain was obtained from a study of patients and donors after allogeneic stem cell transplantation (dated by TCRdb to 2020 to 2022). Of note for this clonotype: Its antigen is currently not known. Per-nucleotide qualities are absent, and no much larger clonotype sits a single base away.

The library came from RT-PCR. The listed sequencing device is NextSeq 550. TCRdb ran its own pipeline on the public reads, namely fastp trimming at Q25 and MiXCR clone calling, and kept in-frame beta chains. Every distinct CDR3 protein forms one entry, paired with its most common genes and DNA. In this sample the table shows roughly 880,000 distinct CDR3 sequences, 15% to 20% of which occur a single time. The leading ten clones occupy 6% of the sample. Trimming removed 6 bases from V and 5 bases from J, leaving 11 bases between the germline ends. Per the germline V gene, SGHTA is the CDR1 and FQGNSA is the CDR2. Measured from the cysteine to the phenylalanine, the CDR3 is 13 residues long. The read is trimmed to its CDR3 DNA, 39 bases read in frame from base 1.

The TCR was taken from a human donor who was either an allogeneic HSCT recipient or a stem cell or donor lymphocyte infusion donor (not recorded which). It is not recorded whose cells these are; they may come from a transplant donor. Material for sequencing was blood, either unsorted or a sorted T cell fraction (not recorded which). The chain couples TRBV7-2 to TRBJ2-1; the D gene lacks a confident call. The CDR3 protein sequence reads: CASRTGPHNEQFF. The nucleotide sequence is TGTGCCAGCAGGACCGGCCCACACAATGAGCAGTTCTTC.